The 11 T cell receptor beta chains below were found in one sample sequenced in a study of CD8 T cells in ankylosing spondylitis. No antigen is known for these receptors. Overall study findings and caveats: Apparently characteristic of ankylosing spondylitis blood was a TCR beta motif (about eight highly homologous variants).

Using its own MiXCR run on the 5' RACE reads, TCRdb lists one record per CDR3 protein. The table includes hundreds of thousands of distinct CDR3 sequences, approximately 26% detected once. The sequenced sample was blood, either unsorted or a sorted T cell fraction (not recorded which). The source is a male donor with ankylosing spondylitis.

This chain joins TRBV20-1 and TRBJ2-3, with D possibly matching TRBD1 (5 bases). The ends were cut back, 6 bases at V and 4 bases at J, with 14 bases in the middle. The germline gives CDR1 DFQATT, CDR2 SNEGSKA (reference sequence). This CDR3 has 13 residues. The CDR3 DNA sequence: TGCAGTGCCCGAAGCCAGGGTCCAGATACGCAGTATTTT. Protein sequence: CSARSQGPDTQYF.

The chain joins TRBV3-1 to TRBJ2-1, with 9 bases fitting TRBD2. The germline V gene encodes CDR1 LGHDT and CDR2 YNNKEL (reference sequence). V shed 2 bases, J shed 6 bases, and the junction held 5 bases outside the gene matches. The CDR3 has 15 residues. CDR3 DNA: TGTGCCAGCAGCCAAACTGGCGGGGGGGGCAATGAGCAGTTCTTC. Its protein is CASSQTGGGGNEQFF.

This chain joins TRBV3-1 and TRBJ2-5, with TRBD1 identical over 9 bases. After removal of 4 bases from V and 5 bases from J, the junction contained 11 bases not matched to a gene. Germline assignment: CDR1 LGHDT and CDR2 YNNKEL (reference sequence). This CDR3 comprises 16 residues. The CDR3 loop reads CASSPPGQGYFETQYF. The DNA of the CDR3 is TGTGCCAGCAGCCCACCGGGACAGGGTTATTTTGAGACCCAGTACTTC.

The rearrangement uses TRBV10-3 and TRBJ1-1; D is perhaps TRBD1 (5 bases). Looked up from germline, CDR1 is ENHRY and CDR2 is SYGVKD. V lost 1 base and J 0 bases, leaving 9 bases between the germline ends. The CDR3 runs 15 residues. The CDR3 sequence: CAISEYGGVNTEAFF. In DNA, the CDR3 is TGTGCCATCAGTGAGTATGGGGGTGTGAACACTGAAGCTTTCTTT.

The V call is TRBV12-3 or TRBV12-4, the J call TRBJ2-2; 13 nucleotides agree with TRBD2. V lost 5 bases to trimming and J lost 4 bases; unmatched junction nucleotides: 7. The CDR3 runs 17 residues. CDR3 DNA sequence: TGTGCCAGCAGTGCCGAGGGACTAGCGGGACCCACCGGGGAGCTGTTTTTT. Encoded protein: CASSAEGLAGPTGELFF.

The CDR3 region has the DNA TGTGCCACCAGAAAGACAGGGGAGGACACCGGGGAGCTGTTTTTT. Its translation: CATRKTGEDTGELFF. The chain has TRBV24-1 and TRBJ2-2, with 8 nucleotides matching TRBD1. Losses at the gene ends were 7 bases for V and 3 bases for J; bases not matched to a gene: 6. From germline, CDR1 is KGHDR and CDR2 SFDVKD. The CDR3 covers 15 residues.

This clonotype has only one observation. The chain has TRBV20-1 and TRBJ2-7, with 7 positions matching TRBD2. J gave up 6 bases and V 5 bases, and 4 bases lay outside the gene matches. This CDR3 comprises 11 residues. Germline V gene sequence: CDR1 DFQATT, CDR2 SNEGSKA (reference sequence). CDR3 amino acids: CSAGGGAEQYV. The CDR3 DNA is TGCAGTGCTGGGGGAGGGGCCGAGCAGTACGTC.

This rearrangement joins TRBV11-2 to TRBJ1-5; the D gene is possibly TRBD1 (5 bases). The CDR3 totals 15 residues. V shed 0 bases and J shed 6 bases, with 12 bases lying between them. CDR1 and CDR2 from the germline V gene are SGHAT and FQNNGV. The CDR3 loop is CASSLERQGGQPQHF. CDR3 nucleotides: TGTGCCAGCAGCTTAGAACGGCAGGGAGGTCAGCCCCAGCATTTT. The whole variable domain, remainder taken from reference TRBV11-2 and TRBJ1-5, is EAGVAQSPRYKIIEKRQSVAFWCNPISGHATLYWYQQILGQGPKLLIQFQNNGVVDDSQLPKDRFSAERLKGVDSTLKIQPAKLEDSAVYLCASSLERQGGQPQHFGDGTRLSIL.

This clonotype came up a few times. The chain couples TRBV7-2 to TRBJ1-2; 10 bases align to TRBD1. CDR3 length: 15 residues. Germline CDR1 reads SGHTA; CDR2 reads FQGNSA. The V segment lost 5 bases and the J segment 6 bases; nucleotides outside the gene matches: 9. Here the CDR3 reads CASSHTDRGQDGYTF. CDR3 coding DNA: TGTGCCAGCAGCCACACCGACAGGGGGCAGGATGGCTACACCTTC. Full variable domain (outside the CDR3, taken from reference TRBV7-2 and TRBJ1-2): GAGVSQSPSNKVTEKGKDVELRCDPISGHTALYWYRQSLGQGLEFLIYFQGNSAPDKSGLPSDRFSAERTGGSVSTLTIQRTQQEDSAVYLCASSHTDRGQDGYTFGSGTRLTVV.

CDR3 nucleotides: TGCGCCAGCAGTGAGTCGAGGGGACAGGGAACGGAGACCCAGTACTTC. It yields the protein CASSESRGQGTETQYF. This chain connects TRBV10-1 to TRBJ2-5; 9 nucleotides agree with TRBD1. With V trimmed by 0 bases and J by 5 bases, 7 bases remained unmatched. Germline assignment: CDR1 WNHNN and CDR2 SYGVQD (reference sequence). CDR3 length equals 16 residues.

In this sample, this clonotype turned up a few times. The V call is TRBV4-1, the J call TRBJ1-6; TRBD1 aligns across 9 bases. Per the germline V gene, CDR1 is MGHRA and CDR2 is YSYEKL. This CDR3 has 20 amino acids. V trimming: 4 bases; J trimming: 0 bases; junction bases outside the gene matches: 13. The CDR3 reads CASSLTGTGSRSSYNSPLHF. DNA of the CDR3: TGCGCCAGCAGCCTTACCGGGACAGGGTCCAGGAGCTCCTATAATTCACCCCTCCACTTT.